Each of the 19 T cell receptor beta chains below was sequenced from the same sample in a study of T cell responses to AZD1222 COVID-19 vaccine. Only in-frame clones appear in the TCRdb table, and some are missing; sequencing was by immunoSEQ multiplex PCR. The sample yields 100,000 to 150,000 clones, 90% to 95% seen once. The starting material was peripheral blood, obtained on day 0 of AZD1222 vaccination. The source of these receptors is an adult in good health.

This clone was detected only once. The V call is TRBV9, the J call TRBJ1-3; 8 bases align to TRBD1. Germline lookup yields CDR1 SGDLS and CDR2 YYNGEE. This CDR3 is built from 15 residues. With V trimmed by 0 bases and J by 3 bases, 2 bases remained unmatched. The CDR3 sequence: CASSVGQGNGNTIYF. The CDR3 DNA is TGTGCCAGCAGCGTAGGACAGGGGAATGGAAACACCATATATTTT.

This sequence joins TRBV4-1 and TRBJ2-2, with D possibly matching TRBD2 (6 bases). Germline CDR1 is MGHRA and CDR2 is YSYEKL. V shed 3 bases and J shed 5 bases, with 16 bases lying between them. CDR3 size: 16 residues. CDR3 in DNA: TGCGCCAGCAGCCAGGGTCTCCTCCGGGGGACCGGGGAGCTGTTTTTT. This gives the protein CASSQGLLRGTGELFF.

The chain is built from TRBV7-2 and TRBJ1-3; 7 bases agree with TRBD1. Trimming removed 1 base from V and 3 bases from J; junction bases left unmatched: 9. Germline CDR1 reads SGHTA; CDR2 reads FQGNSA. CDR3 length: 17 amino acids. CDR3 amino acids: CASSLVPGTAIGNTIYF. CDR3 nucleotide sequence: TGTGCCAGCAGCTTAGTGCCGGGGACAGCCATTGGAAACACCATATATTTT.

The CDR3 DNA reads TGTGCCAGCAGCTTACCGCGATACAGGAAACGGGCGAATGAGCAGTTCTTC. Amino acid sequence: CASSLPRYRKRANEQFF. The V gene is TRBV7-8, the J gene TRBJ2-1; D is possibly TRBD1 (5 bases). The length of the CDR3 is 17 residues. The germline CDR1 and CDR2 sequences are SGHVS and FQNEAQ. Trimming stripped 2 bases from V and 7 bases from J, with 21 bases between.

The chain has TRBV6-2 or TRBV6-3 and TRBJ2-1; maybe TRBD1 (6 bases). Per the germline V gene, CDR1 is MNHEY and CDR2 is SVGEGT. Trimming took off 6 bases at V and 9 bases at J, with 27 bases between the two ends. The CDR3 loop spans 17 amino acids. CDR3 loop: CASSPTPHRVISGEQFF. CDR3 nucleotides: TGTGCCAGCAGCCCAACCCCGCACAGGGTGATTTCGGGTGAGCAGTTCTTC.

The chain employs TRBV5-4 and TRBJ2-7; D gene uncertain. This CDR3 is built from 14 residues. The V gene's germline CDR1 is SGHNT and CDR2 YYREEE (reference sequence). V was pared by 5 bases and J by 2 bases, with 14 bases between. The CDR3 DNA follows: TGTGCCAGCAGTTTTAAAGTTAATCCCTACGAGCAGTACTTC. It translates to CASSFKVNPYEQYF.

This clone showed up just once. V and J are TRBV4-1 and TRBJ2-6; possibly TRBD2 for D (7 bases). Deletions cut 0 bases from V and 0 bases from J, with 18 bases between. The CDR3 spans 20 residues. Germline CDR1 is MGHRA and CDR2 is YSYEKL. The CDR3 DNA reads TGCGCCAGCAGCCAAGAGGGGGGGGCGTTCCAAAGCTCTGGGGCCAACGTCCTGACTTTC. Residues: CASSQEGGAFQSSGANVLTF.

The V gene is TRBV5-1, the J gene TRBJ2-7; a weak D match, TRBD2 (5 bases). Germline loops: CDR1 SGHRS, CDR2 YFSETQ. The CDR3 is 14 residues long. Trimming took off 0 bases at V and 0 bases at J, with 7 bases between the two ends. The CDR3 coding sequence is TGCGCCAGCAGCTTGGAAGGGAGCTCCTACGAGCAGTACTTC. Translated: CASSLEGSSYEQYF.

This clone was detected only once. The V and J genes are TRBV7-3 and TRBJ2-3, with unresolved D. The CDR3 length is 13 residues. Trimming left V 0 bases short and J 4 bases short, with 5 bases between. The germline V gene encodes CDR1 SGHTA and CDR2 FQGTGA. This CDR3 is CASSLTNPDTQYF. The CDR3 DNA reads as TGTGCCAGCAGCTTAACGAACCCAGATACGCAGTATTTT.

This sequence joins TRBV14 and TRBJ2-7; maybe TRBD1 (5 bases). The CDR3 totals 13 residues. Germline CDR1 SGHDN, CDR2 FVKESK. Between the trimmed V and J ends, which lost 0 bases and 5 bases, there was a span of 8 bases. The chain's CDR3 is CASSQDRAHEQYF. The DNA for the CDR3 is TGTGCCAGCAGCCAAGACAGGGCCCACGAGCAGTACTTC.

The J gene is TRBJ1-6, the V gene TRBV3-1 (or the pseudogene TRBV3-2); D is perhaps TRBD1 (6 bases). In germline, CDR1 is LGHDT, CDR2 YNNKEL (reference sequence). The ends were cut back, 0 bases at V and 9 bases at J, with 15 bases in the middle. This CDR3 is built from 16 residues. CDR3 sequence reads: CASSQDPTGCSSPLHF. Here the CDR3 DNA reads TGTGCCAGCAGCCAAGATCCTACAGGGTGTAGTTCACCCCTCCACTTT.

The rearrangement joins TRBV5-4 to TRBJ2-5, with D perhaps matching TRBD1 (6 bases). V was pared by 4 bases and J by 3 bases, with 16 bases between. The CDR3 consists of 15 residues. The germline gives CDR1 SGHNT, CDR2 YYREEE (reference sequence). CDR3 coding DNA: TGTGCCAGCAGCCCCGGACAGCATCATAAAGAGACCCAGTACTTC. This gives the protein CASSPGQHHKETQYF.

V gene TRBV28 combines with J gene TRBJ2-7; 7 bases match TRBD1. The CDR3 contains 18 residues. Germline lookup yields CDR1 MDHEN and CDR2 SYDVKM. Germline trimming cut 1 base from V and 5 bases from J; bases unmatched to any gene: 17. The CDR3 loop is CASSLFENGRDRPNEQYF. CDR3 bases: TGTGCCAGCAGTTTATTCGAAAATGGTAGGGACAGACCTAACGAGCAGTACTTC.

V gene TRBV18 combines with J gene TRBJ2-4, with D possibly matching TRBD2 (6 bases). Germline V CDR1 and CDR2: KGHSH, LQKENI. Trimming left V 3 bases short and J 0 bases short, with 9 bases between. The CDR3 is made up of 15 amino acids. The CDR3 reads CASSPPGLAKNIQYF. CDR3 bases: TGTGCCAGCTCACCCCCGGGACTAGCCAAAAACATTCAGTACTTC.

In this sample, this clone turned up a few times. CDR3 sequence: CATSRPQTGGYEKLFF. In DNA, the CDR3 is TGTGCCACCAGCAGACCCCAGACAGGGGGATATGAAAAACTGTTTTTT. V and J are TRBV15 and TRBJ1-4; TRBD1 matches 9 bases. V lost 2 bases, J lost 6 bases, and 7 bases stayed unmatched. The CDR3 loop spans 16 amino acids. CDR1 is LNHNV and CDR2 is YYDKDF in the germline V gene (reference sequence).

V usage is TRBV5-4 and J usage is TRBJ2-1; D tentatively fits TRBD1 or TRBD2 (6 bases each). V lost 4 bases to trimming and J lost 4 bases, with 18 bases between them. Germline assignment: CDR1 SGHNT and CDR2 YYREEE (reference sequence). The CDR3 contains 16 residues. The CDR3 nucleotides read TGTGCCAGCAGCCAGGGGACGGGGGCCCAATACAATGAGCAGTTCTTC. Translated, it gives CASSQGTGAQYNEQFF.

This sequence joins TRBV9 and TRBJ2-7, with 11 bases lining up with TRBD2. J was trimmed by 4 bases and V by 3 bases; bases with no gene match: 6. Germline V lookup: CDR1 SGDLS, CDR2 YYNGEE. This CDR3 is built from 15 residues. CDR3 bases: TGTGCCAGCAGCGCCTTAGCGGGAGGGTGGTACGAGCAGTACTTC. It translates to CASSALAGGWYEQYF.

This chain joins TRBV7-3 and TRBJ2-3, with 9 bases matching TRBD2. V was clipped by 5 bases and J by 3 bases; unmatched bases: 12. This CDR3 region has 17 residues. Germline V gene sequence: CDR1 SGHTA, CDR2 FQGTGA. CDR3 sequence: CASSQGNSGGGTDTQYF. CDR3 coding DNA: TGTGCCAGCAGCCAGGGAAATAGCGGGGGCGGGACAGATACGCAGTATTTT.

The chain links TRBV9 to TRBJ2-1; D gene ambiguous. The germline gives CDR1 SGDLS, CDR2 YYNGEE. The V gene lost 0 bases and the J gene lost 7 bases, with 2 bases spanning the gap. CDR3 length: 11 residues. The CDR3 region has the DNA TGTGCCAGCAGCGTAGAGAATGAGCAGTTCTTC. Translating gives CASSVENEQFF. Full variable domain (missing parts from reference TRBV9 and TRBJ2-1): DSGVTQTPKHLITATGQRVTLRCSPRSGDLSVYWYQQSLDQGLQFLIQYYNGEERAKGNILERFSAQQFPDLHSELNLSSLELGDSALYFCASSVENEQFFGPGTRLTVL.